This TCR beta chain was recovered during a study of cytomegalovirus exposure and HLA in healthy donors. Both 60 Vbeta primers and 13 Jbeta primers went into the PCR. The assay was immunoSEQ multiplex PCR, and TCRdb's table has in-frame clones only and misses some. The table shows more than 150,000 clones, with about 80% occurring only once. There were likely unrecorded immune exposures, though donors were nominally healthy when sampled. Findings and limits, study-wide: In an earlier analysis, most TCR beta V segments were productive about 87% or about 30% of the time. Some TCR beta chains (roughly 160 of them) were listed as cytomegalovirus-associated.

Germline CDR1 is SEHNR and CDR2 is FQNEAQ (reference sequence). V lost 5 bases and J lost 6; bases outside the gene matches: 6. The CDR3 is made up of 14 amino acids. A remark on this clone: Its cognate antigen is unknown.

The TCR was taken from a woman aged 25 to 39 in good health and CMV-seronegative. Sequenced: PBMCs. The chain employs TRBV7-9 and TRBJ2-7; the match to TRBD1 covers 11 bases. CDR3 region: CASSRTGTGGEQYF. DNA of the CDR3: TGTGCCAGCAGCCGGACCGGGACAGGGGGCGAGCAGTACTTC.